This entry features one T cell receptor beta chain sequence. The sample originates from a study of blood T cell repertoires in COVID-19. TCRdb keeps only in-frame clones here, not all; method: immunoSEQ multiplex PCR. This table holds about 210,000 clones, about 83% found once. The CDR3 loop spans 15 amino acids. Germline V gives CDR1 SGHTA, CDR2 FQGNSA. V lost 1 base to trimming and J lost 3 bases; unmatched junction nucleotides: 1. Sequenced material: peripheral blood. This TCR was recovered from a man aged 50-60 years with active or convalescent COVID-19. This chain links TRBV7-2 with TRBJ2-1; 9 bases are a match to TRBD2. The CDR3 region is CASSLGGGDYNEQFF. CDR3 coding DNA: TGTGCCAGCAGCTTAGGCGGGGGGGACTACAATGAGCAGTTCTTC.